This T cell receptor (beta chain) is from a study of blood T cell repertoires in COVID-19. As for the study in general: Sites across the United States, Italy and Spain contributed samples from acute and convalescent COVID-19.

Original data processing: Amplification of reference gene primers was used by the study to estimate nucleated cell counts. The protocol was immunoSEQ multiplex PCR, while the TCRdb copy is restricted to in-frame clones and leaves out a portion. That table gives V, J and clone size, and the DNA gave D and trimming. Counted here are 150,000 or so clones, about 88% occurring once; the ten biggest clones make up almost 1%. V was cut by 4 bases and J by 7 bases, with 12 bases left in between. The CDR3 totals 13 residues. Germline-derived CDR1 and CDR2 are SGDLS and YYNGEE. This receptor was taken from a man between 18 and 35 years old with acute or convalescent COVID-19. The V call is TRBV9, the J call TRBJ1-3; weak D call: TRBD1 (6 bases). Sequenced input: peripheral blood. CDR3 sequence: CASSTRQANTIYF. For the CDR3, the DNA is TGTGCCAGCAGCACAAGACAGGCGAACACCATATATTTT.